These 27 T cell receptor beta chains were all obtained from the same sample, sequenced in a study of tumor and adjacent non-tumor tissue in lung cancer. No cell sorting was done before RNA was extracted from the tissue. The library came from three nested PCR rounds adapted from ARM-PCR protocols. TCRdb analysed the multiplex PCR reads with MiXCR anew, one entry per CDR3 protein. The data contain 65,000 to 95,000 distinct CDR3 sequences, over 75% of them singletons. The sequenced sample was lung tumor tissue. These receptors all stem from a woman aged 45-65 years with non-small cell lung cancer.

Notes on this clonotype: The conserved closing phenylalanine or tryptophan is absent in this CDR3, likely reflecting a read error. CDR3 loop: CSATIGGNQPQHL. CDR3 sequence (DNA): TGCAGTGCTACCATAGGGGGTAATCAGCCCCAGCATCTT. The chain links TRBV20-1 to TRBJ1-5; TRBD1 might be the D (6 bases). Per germline, CDR1 DFQATT and CDR2 SNEGSKA (reference sequence). Between the trimmed V and J ends, which lost 4 bases and 4 bases, there was a span of 11 bases. The CDR3 extends over 13 amino acids.

V gene TRBV19 combines with J gene TRBJ2-7; the D gene is possibly TRBD2 (6 bases). V was pared by 5 bases and J by 0 bases, with 14 bases between. This CDR3 spans 15 amino acids. Germline CDR1 is LNHDA and CDR2 is SQIVND (reference sequence). The CDR3 sequence is CASSFVGTDSYEQYF. The CDR3 bases are TGTGCCAGTAGTTTCGTCGGGACTGACTCCTACGAGCAGTACTTC.

This clonotype was picked up one time. The junction shows a germline mismatch at one end, possibly a read error. This chain joins TRBV28 and TRBJ2-7; 10 nucleotides align to TRBD2. This CDR3 comprises 15 residues. Germline CDR1 and CDR2: MDHEN and SYDVKM. The CDR3 coding sequence is TGTGCAAGCAGTTTACCCGGGACTAGCGTCGGCAAGCAGTACTTC. It yields the protein CASSLPGTSVGKQYF.

As concerns this clonotype: One junction end disagrees with the germline gene, perhaps due to a read error. The chain combines TRBV6-6 with TRBJ2-7; D remains unclear. The CDR3 extends over 16 amino acids. Germline lookup yields CDR1 MNHNY and CDR2 SVGAGI (reference sequence). The CDR3 loop reads CASSPGAEATSYGQYF. In DNA, the CDR3 is TGTGCCAGCAGCCCCGGCGCCGAGGCCACCTCCTACGGGCAGTATTTC.

Of note for this clonotype: An end of the junction does not agree with germline; a read error may underlie this. The rearrangement uses TRBV6-2 or TRBV6-3 and TRBJ2-7; 10 bases map to TRBD2. CDR3 length equals 14 residues. The germline V gene has CDR1 MNHEY and CDR2 SVGEGT. The CDR3 coding sequence is TGTGCCAGCAGTTATGCTAGCGGGAGTGACGAGCACTACTTC. This sequence encodes CASSYASGSDEHYF.

This clonotype showed up just a few times. A much more abundant neighbour one base away suggests this may be a read error. Since no conserved phenylalanine or tryptophan closes the CDR3, a read error is the likely cause. The rearrangement links TRBV20-1 to TRBJ1-5; tentative D call: TRBD1 (6 bases). The CDR3 contains 12 residues. Trimming cost V 5 bases and J 5 bases, with 10 bases left between them. Germline CDR1 is DFQATT and CDR2 is SNEGSKA (reference sequence). The CDR3 is CSAAAGDQPQHL. CDR3 bases: TGCAGTGCTGCGGCAGGGGATCAGCCCCAGCATCTT.

Comments on this clonotype: A junction end diverges from the germline sequence, so it may reflect a read error. The chain carries TRBV11-2 and TRBJ2-7; D gene unclear. CDR1 and CDR2 (germline): SGHAT, FQNNGV. The CDR3 loop spans 15 amino acids. The CDR3, as DNA: TGTACCAGCAGCTTATCTCCTAGTCCCTCCTACAGGCAGTACTTC. Its protein product is CTSSLSPSPSYRQYF.

On this clonotype: At one of its ends the junction is not consistent with the germline gene, which may arise from a read error. This rearrangement joins TRBV12-3 or TRBV12-4 to TRBJ2-7; D uncertain. CDR3 length: 13 residues. In nucleotides, the CDR3 is TGTGTCAGCAGCACTGATGTCTCCTATGAGCAGTACTTC. Translating gives CVSSTDVSYEQYF.

The V gene is TRBV20-1, the J gene TRBJ2-2, with TRBD1 matching over 10 bases. The CDR3 has 14 residues. V lost 1 base to trimming and J lost 11 bases; unmatched junction nucleotides: 7. The germline V gene encodes CDR1 DFQATT and CDR2 SNEGSKA (reference sequence). CDR3 amino acids: CSARGQGALGELFF. CDR3 coding DNA: TGCAGTGCTAGAGGACAGGGGGCGCTCGGTGAGCTGTTTTTT.

Comments on this clonotype: One end of the junction does not line up with germline, which may come from a read error. This sequence joins TRBV7-8 and TRBJ2-1; perhaps TRBD1 as D (6 bases). The germline gives CDR1 SGHVS, CDR2 FQNEAQ. There are 14 residues in the CDR3. Here the CDR3 reads CASSLGGRGNDQVF. The DNA of the CDR3 is TGTGCCAGCAGCTTAGGGGGCAGGGGAAACGACCAGGTCTTC. Full variable domain (missing parts from reference TRBV7-8 and TRBJ2-1): GAGVSQSPRYKVAKRGQDVALRCDPISGHVSLFWYQQALGQGPEFLTYFQNEAQLDKSGLPSDRFFAERPEGSVSTLKIQRTQQEDSAVYLCASSLGGRGNDQVFGPGTRLTVL.

Comment on this clonotype: An end of the junction differs from the germline gene, which may be a read error. The gene calls are TRBV10-2 and TRBJ2-1; 7 bases line up with TRBD2. This CDR3 is 14 amino acids long. Germline CDR1 reads WSHSY; CDR2 reads SAAADI. DNA of the CDR3: TGCGCCAGCAGGCAAGGAGGGACTAACAATGAGGAGTTCTTC. Residues: CASRQGGTNNEEFF.

This clonotype has just one count. Since no conserved phenylalanine or tryptophan closes the CDR3, a read error is the likely cause. The V and J genes are TRBV11-3 and TRBJ2-1; 13 bases map to TRBD2. CDR3 length equals 16 residues. Germline assignment: CDR1 SGHNT and CDR2 YENEEA. The CDR3 DNA follows: TGTGCCGGCAGCCCCGGACTAGCGGGAGTAGTTCGTGAGCAGTTCTAC. Protein sequence: CAGSPGLAGVVREQFY.

A note on this clonotype: The germline gene is not matched at one end of the junction; a read error may be the cause. The chain links TRBV5-4 to TRBJ2-7; perhaps TRBD2 as D (6 bases). Germline CDR1 SGHNT, CDR2 YYREEE (reference sequence). The CDR3 is 16 residues long. Here the CDR3 DNA reads TGTGCCAGCAGCTTAGGACTAACGGGAGTGTTCAGCGAGCCGTACTTC. It yields the protein CASSLGLTGVFSEPYF.

This clonotype has a single count. At one end, the junction sequence differs from germline, possibly due to a read error. The V call is TRBV4-3, the J call TRBJ2-6, with D hard to call. From germline, CDR1 is LGHNA and CDR2 YSLEER. The CDR3 totals 18 residues. DNA for the CDR3: TGCGCCAGCAGCCATGAAAATGATGGGAACTCTGGGACCAACGTCCTGACTTTC. Protein sequence: CASSHENDGNSGTNVLTF.

This sequence joins TRBV11-1 and TRBJ2-4, with D perhaps TRBD1 or TRBD2 (5 bases each). This CDR3 contains 16 residues. Germline loops: CDR1 SGHAT, CDR2 FQDESV (reference sequence). The V end was cut by 5 bases, the J end by 8 bases, with 22 bases between. CDR3 nucleotide sequence: TGTGCCAGCAGCCGGGATACTGGGGCCTCGGGGTACATTCAGTACTTC. Translation: CASSRDTGASGYIQYF.

Comments on this clonotype: At one of its ends the junction is not consistent with the germline gene, which may arise from a read error. V is TRBV6-2 or TRBV6-3 and J is TRBJ2-7; D not resolved. The CDR3 has 11 residues. Looked up from germline, CDR1 is MNHEY and CDR2 is SVGEGT. CDR3 amino acids: CARSYNHEQYF. The DNA of the CDR3 is TGTGCCAGAAGTTACAACCACGAGCAGTATTTC.

Turning to this clonotype: In this CDR3 the conserved last residue, phenylalanine or tryptophan, is missing, so a read error is likely. The chain carries TRBV29-1 and TRBJ2-7; perhaps TRBD1 as D (6 bases). This CDR3 contains 12 residues. Per the germline V gene, CDR1 is SQVTM and CDR2 is ANQGSEA. This CDR3 reads CSEGDISYKQYI. Here the CDR3 DNA reads TGCAGCGAGGGGGACATTTCCTACAAGCAGTACATC.

For this clonotype: The CDR3 ends on some other residue instead of the conserved phenylalanine or tryptophan, so this is likely a read error. The CDR3 spells CASSLRPDQPQHY. In DNA form, the CDR3 reads TGTGCCAGCAGTCTGCGACCCGATCAACCCCAGCATTAT. The chain combines TRBV11-2 with TRBJ1-5, with D unclear. Germline-derived CDR1 and CDR2 are SGHAT and FQNNGV. The CDR3 has 13 residues.

About this clonotype: The junction does not match germline at one end; this may be a read error. This chain uses TRBV6-5 with TRBJ1-6; TRBD1 is a possible D gene (6 bases). Germline V gives CDR1 MNHEY, CDR2 SVGAGI. The CDR3 extends over 13 amino acids. CDR3 residues: CASGRQDNSPLQF. The CDR3 nucleotides are TGTGCCAGCGGGCGACAGGATAACTCACCCCTCCAATTT.

A word on this clonotype: A read error may produce the germline difference seen at one junction end. J is TRBJ2-3 and V is TRBV4-3; 11 positions agree with TRBD1. The CDR3 loop spans 15 amino acids. Germline loops: CDR1 LGHNA, CDR2 YSLEER. CDR3 region: CASNRTGGEADTLYF. DNA for the CDR3: TGCGCCAGCAATCGGACAGGGGGCGAAGCAGATACGCTGTATTTT.

With regard to this clonotype: An end of the junction does not agree with germline; a read error may underlie this. The V and J genes are TRBV12-3 or TRBV12-4 and TRBJ2-7; TRBD2 matches 7 bases. The CDR3 is 18 amino acids. The CDR3 DNA sequence: TGTGCCAGCAGTTTAACAGCGGGACTACGCCGAAATGGGTACGGGCAGTATTTC. Translating gives CASSLTAGLRRNGYGQYF.

Worth noting for this clonotype: The junction shows a germline mismatch at one end, possibly a read error. J is TRBJ2-4 and V is TRBV14; D uncertain. Germline CDR1 and CDR2: SGHDN and FVKESK. The CDR3 totals 15 residues. CDR3 sequence (DNA): TGTGCCATCAGCCAAGACCGGTTACGCAAAAACATTCAGTACTTC. Encoded protein: CAISQDRLRKNIQYF.

This clonotype came up a few times. As the CDR3 is not closed by the conserved phenylalanine or tryptophan, this likely results from a read error. This sequence joins TRBV28 and TRBJ1-2; the match to TRBD1 covers 9 bases. The germline V gene has CDR1 MDHEN and CDR2 SYDVKM. The CDR3 consists of 14 residues. CDR3 bases: TGTGCTAGCAGTTTTAGGGACAGGGCTTATGGCTACACCATC. Encoded protein: CASSFRDRAYGYTI.

This clonotype was seen only once. A much bigger clone sits one base away, suggesting this may be a read error. The chain uses TRBV12-3 or TRBV12-4 and TRBJ1-1; 9 nucleotides agree with TRBD1. The CDR3 has 13 residues. The CDR3 protein is CTSSVTGGTEAFF. In DNA, the CDR3 is TGTACCAGCAGTGTGACAGGGGGCACTGAAGCTTTCTTT.

The chain combines TRBV29-1 with TRBJ2-1, with 9 bases that match TRBD2. Germline V gene sequence: CDR1 SQVTM, CDR2 ANQGSEA. The CDR3 loop spans 12 amino acids. CDR3 nucleotides: TGCAGTGGAGCGGGAGGACGCAATGAGCAGTTCTTC. It yields the protein CSGAGGRNEQFF.

Notes on this clonotype: Given a much more abundant clone one base away, this may be a read error. V gene TRBV7-8 combines with J gene TRBJ2-1, with TRBD1 matching 7 bases. Per the germline V gene, CDR1 is SGHVS and CDR2 is FQNEAQ. CDR3 length: 14 residues. This CDR3 reads CASNLGGRGNEQFF. The CDR3 DNA is TGTGCCAGCAACTTAGGGGGCAGGGGAAATGAGCAGTTCTTC. Complete variable domain (other parts from reference TRBV7-8 and TRBJ2-1): GAGVSQSPRYKVAKRGQDVALRCDPISGHVSLFWYQQALGQGPEFLTYFQNEAQLDKSGLPSDRFFAERPEGSVSTLKIQRTQQEDSAVYLCASNLGGRGNEQFFGPGTRLTVL.

This clonotype was counted a single time. The junction departs from the called germline gene at one end, perhaps through a read error. This sequence joins TRBV12-3 or TRBV12-4 and TRBJ1-1; tentatively, D is TRBD1 (6 bases). The CDR3 length is 14 residues. The CDR3 protein is CVSNIQGRGTETFF. The CDR3 nucleotides read TGTGTCAGCAATATACAGGGTAGGGGCACTGAAACTTTCTTT.